Below, 8 T cell receptor beta chains from the same sample are listed, as sequenced in a study of T-cell memory formation after mild COVID-19. In TCRdb, the 5' RACE reads were re-called with MiXCR into one record per CDR3 protein. The sample yields around 90,000 distinct CDR3 sequences, about 13% seen once. Sequences were obtained from PBMCs or a T cell subset sorted from them (not recorded which). The receptors were sampled from an adult woman who had mild COVID-19 (a few samples of this study predate the infection). Cell type and time point are not known.

This chain joins TRBV7-9 and TRBJ2-5; tentatively, D is TRBD1 (6 bases). Germline CDR1 reads SEHNR; CDR2 reads FQNEAQ (reference sequence). The CDR3 runs to 15 residues. Trimming stripped 4 bases from V and 5 bases from J, with 17 bases between. CDR3 DNA sequence: TGTGCCAGCAGCTCGTCTGGGACATCATGGGAGACCCAGTACTTC. Its protein is CASSSSGTSWETQYF.

This clonotype was picked up many times. The chain's CDR3 is CASSPDRGYEQYF. The CDR3 DNA follows: TGTGCCAGCAGCCCGGACAGGGGCTACGAGCAGTACTTC. This sequence joins TRBV16 and TRBJ2-7; the match to TRBD1 covers 9 bases. In germline, CDR1 is KGHSY, CDR2 FQNENV. V lost 4 bases, J lost 3 bases, and 1 base stayed unmatched. The CDR3 is made up of 13 amino acids.

This clonotype has just a few counts. The rearrangement links TRBV27 to TRBJ2-7; TRBD1 might be the D (5 bases). Germline V gene sequence: CDR1 MNHEY, CDR2 SMNVEV (reference sequence). Deletions cut 3 bases from V and 2 bases from J, with 11 bases between. The CDR3 has 14 amino acids. The CDR3 reads CASSLKGLPYEQYF. Written as DNA, the CDR3 is TGTGCCAGCAGTTTGAAGGGGTTACCCTACGAGCAGTACTTC.

The chain uses TRBV20-1 and TRBJ1-1; maybe TRBD1 (6 bases). Looked up from germline, CDR1 is DFQATT and CDR2 is SNEGSKA (reference sequence). Trimming left V 0 bases short and J 5 bases short, with 10 bases between. The CDR3 sequence is 13 residues long. The CDR3 bases are TGCAGTGCTAGAGAGGACAGTCGGACTGAAGCTTTCTTT. It encodes CSAREDSRTEAFF.

The chain employs TRBV4-1 and TRBJ2-3, with TRBD1 identical over 7 bases. Germline V lookup: CDR1 MGHRA, CDR2 YSYEKL. V lost 4 bases to trimming and J lost 3 bases; unmatched junction nucleotides: 4. The length of the CDR3 is 14 residues. In DNA, the CDR3 is TGCGCCAGCAGCCTGCAGGGGGTAACAGATACGCAGTATTTT. Translating it yields CASSLQGVTDTQYF.

This clonotype was detected many times. The chain employs TRBV5-4 and TRBJ2-3; 7 bases are shared with TRBD1. This CDR3 contains 16 residues. CDR1 and CDR2 from the germline V gene are SGHNT and YYREEE (reference sequence). V was pared by 4 bases and J by 2 bases, with 10 bases of the junction left unmatched. In DNA form, the CDR3 reads TGTGCCAGCAGCCAAGGGACAGCCCAACCCACAGATACGCAGTATTTT. Amino acid sequence: CASSQGTAQPTDTQYF.

The chain joins TRBV29-1 to TRBJ2-2; D remains unclear. This CDR3 comprises 13 residues. Trimming cost V 5 bases and J 3 bases, with 10 bases left between them. Germline lookup yields CDR1 SQVTM and CDR2 ANQGSEA. The CDR3 coding sequence is TGCAGCGTTTATCAGGTGGACACCGGGGAGCTGTTTTTT. It encodes CSVYQVDTGELFF.

This clonotype was detected only a few times. The rearrangement uses TRBV4-1 and TRBJ2-7, with D tentatively TRBD1 (7 bases). Germline V gene data show CDR1 as MGHRA and CDR2 as YSYEKL. This CDR3 region has 16 residues. Trimming shortened V by 0 bases and J by 0 bases, and 12 bases separated the two germline ends. CDR3 coding DNA: TGCGCCAGCAGCCAAGATCAGGGGGGTAGCTCCTACGAGCAGTACTTC. Its translation: CASSQDQGGSSYEQYF.